This T cell receptor beta chain was identified during a study of T cells after yellow fever vaccination. One entry per CDR3 protein, called by TCRdb with MiXCR from the 5' RACE reads. The repertoire holds around 320,000 distinct CDR3 sequences, with about 10% as singletons. Per germline, CDR1 SNHLY and CDR2 FYNNEI. Trimming removed 3 bases from V and 8 bases from J, with 16 bases in between. This CDR3 comprises 14 residues. This clonotype was counted between two and nine times. What it binds is unknown. The study, taken as a whole, reports: High-abundance clonotypes from the bulk population could contaminate FACS-sorted repertoires.

The V and J genes are TRBV2 and TRBJ1-2; no clear D gene. This TCR came from a young man who received the YFV17D yellow fever vaccine. Here the sequenced sample was CD4+ T cells sorted from PBMCs, taken 45 days after the yellow fever booster vaccination. DNA for the CDR3: TGTGCCAGCAGTGATGTGTTGGGGTCGGAGGGCTACACCTTC. The encoded protein is CASSDVLGSEGYTF.